The next 12 T cell receptor beta chains were all read from a single sample in a study of a mutant IDH1 vaccine in newly diagnosed glioma. Time point denoted: week 47, end of study. A single vaccine dose contained 300 ug of mutant IDH1 20-mer peptide, and topical imiquimod was used with it. These TCRs are of unknown antigen specificity. Data came from immunoSEQ multiplex PCR; TCRdb stores just in-frame clones and leaves some out. This table has over 80,000 clones, roughly four fifths appearing once. The material sequenced was PBMCs, taken from a glioma patient whose treatment included an IDH1 peptide vaccine. These TCRs come from a man in his forties or fifties with glioma.

V and J are TRBV5-6 and TRBJ2-7; D unclear. There are 14 residues in the CDR3. Germline V gene data show CDR1 as SGHDT and CDR2 as YYEEEE. V was pared by 2 bases and J by 5 bases, with 14 bases between. In DNA, the CDR3 is TGTGCCAGCAGCTTAGGTGGTGGGATCGACGAGCAGTACTTC. It is translated as CASSLGGGIDEQYF.

This clone has just one count. The chain couples TRBV28 to TRBJ1-4, with D perhaps matching TRBD1 (6 bases). From germline, CDR1 is MDHEN and CDR2 SYDVKM. Trimming cost V 6 bases and J 2 bases, with 10 bases left between them. The CDR3 sequence is 14 residues long. CDR3 DNA: TGTGCCAGCAGACAGGGATGGACTAATGAAAAACTGTTTTTT. Protein: CASRQGWTNEKLFF.

The chain links TRBV6-5 to TRBJ2-2; D is perhaps TRBD2 (5 bases). Per the germline V gene, CDR1 is MNHEY and CDR2 is SVGAGI. V was trimmed by 5 bases and J by 3 bases, leaving 10 bases between them. This CDR3 spans 14 amino acids. CDR3 in amino acids: CASSQDYYTGELFF. The CDR3 nucleotides are TGTGCCAGCAGTCAAGACTACTACACCGGGGAGCTGTTTTTT.

The rearrangement uses TRBV4-3 and TRBJ2-7, with a tentative D call TRBD1 (5 bases). CDR1 LGHNA and CDR2 YSLEER come from the germline V gene. Trimming pared 2 bases from V and 3 bases from J, leaving 17 bases between. The CDR3 covers 16 residues. CDR3 sequence (DNA): TGCGCCAGCAGCCAAAGGGTTACAGGCGGCCTCTACGAGCAGTACTTC. Protein sequence: CASSQRVTGGLYEQYF.

This sequence joins TRBV20-1 and TRBJ1-1, with no clear D. The CDR3 extends over 11 amino acids. The ends were cut back, 6 bases at V and 4 bases at J, with 9 bases in the middle. Germline CDR1 reads DFQATT; CDR2 reads SNEGSKA (reference sequence). CDR3 region: CSAHTGTEAFF. CDR3 sequence (DNA): TGCAGTGCCCATACTGGCACTGAAGCTTTCTTT.

The chain joins TRBV5-6 to TRBJ2-1; TRBD1 matches 9 bases. Germline V lookup: CDR1 SGHDT, CDR2 YYEEEE. With V trimmed by 5 bases and J by 1 base, 4 bases remained unmatched. The CDR3 loop spans 15 amino acids. The CDR3 DNA is TGTGCCAGCAGGAGACAGGGGGGGTCCTACAATGAGCAGTTCTTC. The encoded protein is CASRRQGGSYNEQFF. The complete variable domain, with remaining parts taken from reference TRBV5-6 and TRBJ2-1, reads DAGVTQSPTHLIKTRGQQVTLRCSPKSGHDTVSWYQQALGQGPQFIFQYYEEEERQRGNFPDRFSGHQFPNYSSELNVNALLLGDSALYLCASRRQGGSYNEQFFGPGTRLTVL.

The chain uses TRBV4-1 and TRBJ2-3, with 7 bases aligning to TRBD2. The CDR3 totals 14 residues. Looked up from germline, CDR1 is MGHRA and CDR2 is YSYEKL. V shed 4 bases and J 6 bases; nucleotides not matched to a gene: 7. CDR3 nucleotide sequence: TGCGCCAGCAGCCCGCAGCGGGGAAGTGATACGCAGTATTTT. Translated: CASSPQRGSDTQYF.

The rearrangement links TRBV2 to TRBJ1-1; D gene ambiguous. Per the germline V gene, CDR1 is SNHLY and CDR2 is FYNNEI. This CDR3 comprises 14 residues. V lost 0 bases and J lost 2, with 7 bases in between. CDR3 sequence (DNA): TGTGCCAGCAGTGAAGCCTTAAAAAACACTGAAGCTTTCTTT. It translates to CASSEALKNTEAFF.

This clone has just a few counts. The chain recombines TRBV15 with TRBJ2-7; 7 positions match TRBD1. Germline V gene lookup returns CDR1 LNHNV and CDR2 YYDKDF (reference sequence). The CDR3 consists of 14 residues. Losses at the gene ends were 3 bases for V and 4 bases for J; bases not matched to a gene: 6. For the CDR3, the DNA is TGTGCCACCAGCAGCCCACAGGGGATTTACGAGCAGTACTTC. Amino acids: CATSSPQGIYEQYF.

This rearrangement joins TRBV6-9 to TRBJ1-4, with 8 positions matching TRBD1. Trimming at V came to 1 base and at J to 3 bases, leaving 22 bases not matched to a gene. From germline, CDR1 is MNHGY and CDR2 SVAAGI. The CDR3 extends over 22 amino acids. This CDR3 reads CASSYYSARYRTTDRANEKLFF. CDR3 nucleotide sequence: TGTGCCAGCAGTTATTATAGTGCCCGGTACAGGACCACGGACAGGGCTAATGAAAAACTGTTTTTT.

This clone was seen a single time. CDR3 amino acids: CASSENRGWLSTGELFF. The CDR3 DNA is TGTGCCAGCAGTGAAAACAGGGGGTGGCTGAGCACCGGGGAGCTGTTTTTT. The chain links TRBV6-1 to TRBJ2-2; the match to TRBD1 covers 8 bases. The trim removed 2 bases at V and 4 bases at J, leaving 9 bases unmatched. There are 17 residues in the CDR3. Germline V gene lookup returns CDR1 MNHNS and CDR2 SASEGT.

This clone showed up just once. V usage is TRBV4-2 and J usage is TRBJ2-2; TRBD1 matches 7 bases. V lost 4 bases, J lost 1 base, and 6 bases stayed unmatched. CDR1 is LGHNA and CDR2 is YNFKEQ in the germline V gene. The CDR3 spans 16 residues. The CDR3 reads CASSPRTGVNTGELFF. The CDR3 DNA sequence: TGTGCCAGCAGCCCCAGGACAGGAGTGAACACCGGGGAGCTGTTTTTT.